A single sample is the source of the 27 T cell receptor beta chains below, sequenced in a study of blood T cell repertoires in COVID-19. The data were produced by immunoSEQ multiplex PCR, yet TCRdb's version contains in-frame clones alone and is incomplete. The sample carries fewer than 300,000 clones, 65% to 85% recorded once. Material: peripheral blood. These TCRs come from a man at least 80 years old with acute or convalescent COVID-19.

The rearrangement joins TRBV3-1 (or the pseudogene TRBV3-2) to TRBJ1-4, with D perhaps TRBD1 (5 bases). Germline CDR1 reads LGHDT; CDR2 reads YNNKEL (reference sequence). Trimming removed 4 bases at V and 5 bases at J, with 11 bases between. The CDR3 runs 14 residues. The DNA of the CDR3 is TGTGCCAGCAGCCCGTGGGGGGGAAATGAAAAACTGTTTTTT. This sequence encodes CASSPWGGNEKLFF.

Here the CDR3 DNA reads TGTGCCACCTCTATGACAGCATACAATGAGCAGTTCTTC. This gives the protein CATSMTAYNEQFF. The V call is TRBV24-1, the J call TRBJ2-1, with D possibly matching TRBD1 (5 bases). Trimming cost V 9 bases and J 4 bases, with 12 bases left between them. The CDR3 loop spans 13 amino acids. Germline V gene lookup returns CDR1 KGHDR and CDR2 SFDVKD.

This clone was counted a few times. The gene calls are TRBV19 and TRBJ1-6; maybe TRBD1 (5 bases). In germline, CDR1 is LNHDA, CDR2 SQIVND (reference sequence). This CDR3 comprises 17 residues. V gave up 3 bases and J gave up 7 bases, with 19 bases separating them. DNA for the CDR3: TGTGCCAGTAGTATCGGCATCATCGGGGGTGGCAATTCACCCCTCCACTTT. Its translation is CASSIGIIGGGNSPLHF.

The chain joins TRBV5-1 to TRBJ1-5, with 10 bases aligning to TRBD1. The J segment lost 6 bases and the V segment lost 4 bases, leaving 7 bases of the junction unmatched. CDR3 size: 15 residues. Germline CDR1 reads SGHRS; CDR2 reads YFSETQ. CDR3 nucleotide sequence: TGCGCCAGCAGCCCGGGGGACAGGGGTTCTCAGCCCCAGCATTTT. As protein: CASSPGDRGSQPQHF.

This chain uses TRBV28 with TRBJ2-6; no definite D call. The ends were cut back, 6 bases at V and 0 bases at J, with 3 bases in the middle. The CDR3 contains 13 residues. Germline V gene data show CDR1 as MDHEN and CDR2 as SYDVKM. In DNA form, the CDR3 reads TGTGCCAGCAGCATCTCTGGGGCCAACGTCCTGACTTTC. Its protein product is CASSISGANVLTF.

V and J are TRBV2 and TRBJ2-5; tentative D call: TRBD2 (6 bases). Trimming shortened V by 3 bases and J by 7 bases, and 15 bases separated the two germline ends. CDR1 is SNHLY and CDR2 is FYNNEI in the germline V gene. CDR3 length: 14 amino acids. The DNA for the CDR3 is TGTGCCAGCAGTGACCGGGACTCCCGGGGGACCCAGTACTTC. Translating it yields CASSDRDSRGTQYF.

V and J are TRBV10-3 and TRBJ2-7; 8 bases fit TRBD1. The length of the CDR3 is 11 residues. Germline loops: CDR1 ENHRY, CDR2 SYGVKD. Germline trimming cut 11 bases from V and 6 bases from J; bases unmatched to any gene: 6. The CDR3 loop reads CAAGQGGEQYF. CDR3 sequence (DNA): TGTGCCGCTGGACAGGGAGGCGAGCAGTACTTC.

V gene TRBV27 combines with J gene TRBJ1-1; D is perhaps TRBD1 (6 bases). Trimming removed 4 bases at V and 2 bases at J, with 8 bases between. CDR3 length: 13 residues. The germline V gene has CDR1 MNHEY and CDR2 SMNVEV (reference sequence). DNA for the CDR3: TGTGCCAGCAGTTGGACAGCCAACACTGAAGCTTTCTTT. Translation: CASSWTANTEAFF.

The chain employs TRBV19 and TRBJ1-4, with D perhaps TRBD1 (5 bases). In germline, CDR1 is LNHDA, CDR2 SQIVND (reference sequence). The CDR3 extends over 11 amino acids. V lost 9 bases and J lost 10, with 12 bases in between. As DNA, the CDR3 is TGTGCCAGCAGTGCGGGACTAAAACTGTTTTTT. This translates into CASSAGLKLFF. Full variable domain (rest looked up from reference TRBV19 and TRBJ1-4): DGGITQSPKYLFRKEGQNVTLSCEQNLNHDAMYWYRQDPGQGLRLIYYSQIVNDFQKGDIAEGYSVSREKKESFPLTVTSAQKNPTAFYLCASSAGLKLFFGSGTQLSVL.

This clone appeared a few times. The CDR3 nucleotides are TGTGCCAGCAGCCTAATACAAACAGGGAACACTGAAGCTTTCTTT. It encodes CASSLIQTGNTEAFF. The chain joins TRBV14 to TRBJ1-1; possibly TRBD1 for D (5 bases). Germline V gene lookup returns CDR1 SGHDN and CDR2 FVKESK. Trimming left V 4 bases short and J 1 base short, with 13 bases between. This CDR3 has 15 amino acids.

V is TRBV4-2 and J is TRBJ2-1; 9 positions agree with TRBD1. This CDR3 spans 16 amino acids. Looked up from germline, CDR1 is LGHNA and CDR2 is YNFKEQ. The V gene end was trimmed by 4 bases and the J gene end by 4 bases; junction bases not matched to a gene: 8. This chain's CDR3 is CASSRAGTGFYNEQFF. CDR3 nucleotide sequence: TGTGCCAGCAGCCGAGCCGGGACAGGGTTTTACAATGAGCAGTTCTTC.

This clone was observed a single time. The V gene is TRBV3-1 (or the pseudogene TRBV3-2), the J gene TRBJ2-7; TRBD2 agrees at 9 bases. The CDR3 length is 15 residues. Germline CDR1 LGHDT, CDR2 YNNKEL (reference sequence). J gave up 2 bases and V 4 bases, and 6 bases lay outside the gene matches. The DNA for the CDR3 is TGTGCCAGCAGCCCACTAGCGGGCGGACCCTACGAGCAGTACTTC. As protein: CASSPLAGGPYEQYF.

The V call is TRBV24-1, the J call TRBJ2-3; 9 bases are shared with TRBD1. The CDR3 runs 17 residues. Germline loops: CDR1 KGHDR, CDR2 SFDVKD. Losses at the gene ends were 3 bases for V and 6 bases for J; bases not matched to a gene: 12. CDR3 protein: CATSDAKQGAPSDTQYF. The CDR3, as DNA: TGTGCCACCAGTGATGCAAAACAGGGGGCTCCCTCGGATACGCAGTATTTT.

The chain employs TRBV7-2 and TRBJ1-2; the D gene is possibly TRBD1 (6 bases). Germline CDR1 and CDR2: SGHTA and FQGNSA. This CDR3 region has 15 residues. Trimming cost V 7 bases and J 4 bases, with 19 bases left between them. In DNA form, the CDR3 reads TGTGCCAGCACCGCTACAGGGCCCGGAGCCTATGGCTACACCTTC. Protein sequence: CASTATGPGAYGYTF.

V is TRBV5-1 and J is TRBJ2-1; 8 nucleotides line up with TRBD2. V lost 4 bases, J lost 2 bases, and 5 bases stayed unmatched. The CDR3 spans 15 residues. Per germline, CDR1 SGHRS and CDR2 YFSETQ. The CDR3 sequence: CASSPAGGPYNEQFF. CDR3 DNA: TGCGCCAGCAGCCCCGCGGGGGGTCCCTACAATGAGCAGTTCTTC.

The chain combines TRBV3-1 (or the pseudogene TRBV3-2) with TRBJ1-2, with D tentatively TRBD1 (5 bases). The CDR3 is 15 amino acids. Trimming cost V 4 bases and J 4 bases, with 16 bases left between them. Germline CDR1 and CDR2: LGHDT and YNNKEL (reference sequence). CDR3 sequence: CASSPYNQGGYGYTF. The CDR3 coding sequence is TGTGCCAGCAGCCCCTACAATCAGGGAGGCTATGGCTACACCTTC.

The rearrangement uses TRBV2 and TRBJ2-7, with 9 bases identical to TRBD2. CDR1 and CDR2 from the germline V gene are SNHLY and FYNNEI. The CDR3 length is 16 residues. J lost 5 bases, V lost 7 bases, and 15 bases had no gene match. The CDR3 DNA follows: TGTGCCAGCACGGTTACACTGACTAGCGGTGGGAACGAGCAGTACTTC. Protein: CASTVTLTSGGNEQYF. Full variable domain (missing parts from reference TRBV2 and TRBJ2-7): EPEVTQTPSHQVTQMGQEVILRCVPISNHLYFYWYRQILGQKVEFLVSFYNNEISEKSEIFDDQFSVERPDGSNFTLKIRSTKLEDSAMYFCASTVTLTSGGNEQYFGPGTRLTVT.

The DNA of the CDR3 is TGCGCCAGCAGAAATAGTCAGGGTTTGGATGAGCAGTTCTTC. Translated: CASRNSQGLDEQFF. V is TRBV5-1 and J is TRBJ2-1, with D possibly TRBD1 on 5 matching bases. The CDR3 spans 14 residues. The germline V gene encodes CDR1 SGHRS and CDR2 YFSETQ. Trimming took 5 bases from V and 8 from J, leaving 17 bases between them.

This CDR3 is CAISAGGGPQHF. The CDR3, as DNA: TGTGCCATCAGTGCAGGGGGTGGGCCCCAGCATTTT. This chain joins TRBV10-3 and TRBJ1-5; 7 bases are shared with TRBD1. The CDR3 loop spans 12 amino acids. With 4 bases clipped from V and 9 bases from J, the junction kept 3 bases outside the gene matches. Germline V gene data show CDR1 as ENHRY and CDR2 as SYGVKD.

In nucleotides, the CDR3 is TGTGCCAGCAACGCCGGGACTATTCTTCTTGAGCAGTTCTTC. This gives the protein CASNAGTILLEQFF. V gene TRBV2 combines with J gene TRBJ2-1, with 7 positions matching TRBD2. J was trimmed by 9 bases and V by 7 bases; bases with no gene match: 12. The CDR3 is made up of 14 amino acids. Germline CDR1 reads SNHLY; CDR2 reads FYNNEI.

The V call is TRBV19, the J call TRBJ1-6, with 8 bases aligning to TRBD1. Germline V gene sequence: CDR1 LNHDA, CDR2 SQIVND (reference sequence). With 8 bases clipped from V and 5 bases from J, the junction kept 11 bases outside the gene matches. CDR3 length: 16 residues. CDR3 DNA sequence: TGTGCCAGTCAAAAGTGGCAGGGGGCCGATAATTCACCCCTCCACTTT. Amino acid sequence: CASQKWQGADNSPLHF.

The V and J genes are TRBV9 and TRBJ2-1; no clear D. Per germline, CDR1 SGDLS and CDR2 YYNGEE. The CDR3 loop spans 13 amino acids. The V gene lost 0 bases and the J gene lost 12 bases, with 13 bases spanning the gap. The CDR3 sequence: CASSVGSDGGQFF. The CDR3 coding sequence is TGTGCCAGCAGCGTAGGGTCTGACGGCGGGCAGTTCTTC.

V gene TRBV6-1 combines with J gene TRBJ1-2; tentative D call: TRBD1 (5 bases). The CDR3 contains 14 residues. Trimming left V 0 bases short and J 5 bases short, with 10 bases between. From germline, CDR1 is MNHNS and CDR2 SASEGT. The CDR3 region is CASSEAGDIYGYTF. CDR3 coding DNA: TGTGCCAGCAGTGAAGCAGGGGATATATATGGCTACACCTTC.

CDR3 amino acids: CASSLSRGGPYNSPLHF. As DNA, the CDR3 is TGTGCCAGCAGCCTCAGCCGGGGGGGCCCCTATAATTCACCCCTCCACTTT. The chain has TRBV4-2 and TRBJ1-6; D may be TRBD1 (6 bases). The V gene's germline CDR1 is LGHNA and CDR2 YNFKEQ. This CDR3 comprises 17 residues. Trimming took off 4 bases at V and 2 bases at J, with 15 bases between the two ends.

This chain connects TRBV19 to TRBJ1-4, with TRBD1 matching over 9 bases. With V trimmed by 9 bases and J by 7 bases, 12 bases remained unmatched. Germline CDR1 LNHDA, CDR2 SQIVND (reference sequence). The CDR3 has 15 amino acids. CDR3 region: CASGSGTGQREKLFF. As DNA, the CDR3 is TGTGCCAGCGGGAGCGGGACAGGGCAGCGTGAAAAACTGTTTTTT.

With regard to this clone: Sequence at one end of the junction differs from germline and may be a read error. The chain employs TRBV18 and TRBJ2-5; TRBD2 aligns across 10 bases. From germline, CDR1 is KGHSH and CDR2 LQKENI. The CDR3 is made up of 16 amino acids. Written as DNA, the CDR3 is TGTGCCAGCTCATCACCGGGACTAGCGCCGTTTGAGACCCAGTACTTC. Residues: CASSSPGLAPFETQYF.

V and J are TRBV5-1 and TRBJ1-1; no firm D call. Germline CDR1 reads SGHRS; CDR2 reads YFSETQ. Trimming removed 0 bases from V and 6 bases from J, with 21 bases in between. There are 17 residues in the CDR3. The DNA of the CDR3 is TGCGCCAGCAGCTTGGGAGGAACGGTCAATCAATGGGCTGAAGCTTTCTTT. As protein: CASSLGGTVNQWAEAFF.